This T cell receptor (beta chain) was identified in a study of regulatory dendritic cells for organ transplantation (dated by TCRdb to the late 2010s). For context, the study as a whole: TCRbeta repertoires were sequenced from sorted naive and memory CD4+ and CD8+ T cells before and after allostimulation with regulatory or mature dendritic cells. General conclusions and limits of the study: Allostimulation expanded memory CD8+ clones in both subjects, but regulatory dendritic cells appeared to induce more limited expansion than mature dendritic cells. Among the resting subsets, the most alloreactive TCR clonotypes were found in memory CD8+ T cells. Only a couple of subjects were sequenced, and the authors noted considerable between-individual heterogeneity in the alloreactive memory CD8+ T cell pool. Highly diverse repertoires were observed in naive CD4+ and CD8+ T cells, whereas lower diversity was observed in memory cells, and the most oligoclonal repertoires were found in memory CD8+ cells.

Naive T cells were sorted as CD45RA+ and memory T cells as CD45RO+ CD4+ or CD8+ cells by FACS. The T cells used for TCR sequencing were obtained from two healthy control subjects. Unstimulated sorted T cell subsets were used as baseline controls for the mixed lymphocyte reactions. The Qiagen DNeasy Blood & Tissue Kit was used for extraction of genomic DNA. V is reduced by 0 bases and J by 3 bases, leaving a spacing of 17 bases between them. For CDR1 and CDR2, the germline V gene lists KGHSY and FQNENV. Spanning cysteine to phenylalanine, the CDR3 consists of 17 amino acids. CDR3 DNA is the only sequence kept; it has 51 bases, read in frame from the first base. A multiplexed two-step PCR with Vbeta-specific forward primers and Jbeta-specific reverse primers was used to amplify the TCRbeta CDR3 regions. The TCRbeta libraries were sequenced on an Illumina instrument via the immunoSEQ service. In the original analysis: IMGT annotation was used to assign V, D and J genes, and synthetic CDR3 analogues were used to correct the counts for multiplex PCR bias. The immunoSEQ Analyzer calculated repertoire clonality as one minus the normalized Shannon entropy. Clonal expansion was defined using Fisher's exact test with Benjamini-Hochberg false discovery rate control and a two-tailed threshold of P<0.01. The immuneACCESS repertoire file appears here via TCRdb, limited to in-frame rearrangements. These files lack a portion of the clones; in checked studies, under half of the deficit traces to unresolved V genes, and the cause of the others is not known. For V, J and clone size, that table is used; D and trimming come from the DNA. Across this sample there are under 50,000 clones, with 90% to 95% seen only once. The top ten hold over 0.095% of the sample.

Regarding this clone: Its cognate antigen has yet to be identified. It has no much larger one-base neighbor in the sample; base qualities were not kept.

Source material: naive CD8+ T cells from blood. This specimen's cell subset or site label, per the study, means: CD45RA+ naive T cells. The source of this sequence is a human donor in good health. The sequence joins TRBV16 to TRBJ1-2, and perhaps TRBD1 as D gene, on 6 matching bases. The encoded CDR3 is CASSQSIVGRTDYGYTF. DNA sequence: TGTGCCAGCAGCCAATCGATTGTTGGTAGGACAGACTATGGCTACACCTTC. Extended through the reference TRBV16 and TRBJ1-2 proteins, this CDR3 yields the full variable domain: GEEVAQTPKHLVRGEGQKAKLYCAPIKGHSYVFWYQQVLKNEFKFLISFQNENVFDETGMPKERFSAKCLPNSPCSLEIQATKLEDSAVYFCASSQSIVGRTDYGYTFGSGTRLTVV.